This paragraph covers one T cell receptor beta chain sequence. Its antigen is still unknown. This sample was included in a study of cytomegalovirus exposure and HLA in healthy donors (dated by TCRdb to about 2017). Background for the entire study: An earlier analysis of about 530 of the donors reported 276 Gb of sequence data and 117 million unique TCR beta sequences obtained from 180 million or so T cells. Donor age, sex, ethnicity and CMV serostatus were compiled together with the repertoire data. An early release covering 500 to 750 HLA-typed donors comprised approximately 290 gigabases of sequencing data and around 80 million unique TCR sequences. In a later genetic analysis, genome-wide SNP genotypes for 398 of the 666 donors were used, and that subset was treated as a discovery cohort. A separate validation cohort of some 130 different subjects was used in addition to the 666-subject first cohort. The number of donors typed differed by locus, with about 629-630 for A, B, C, DRB1 and DQB1, around 520 for DQA1, 600 to 610 for DPA1, and around 450 for DPB1. Of the 300 to 500 genotyped donors, 81% were placed in the genetic ancestry cluster associated with self-reported Caucasian donors. Every discovery cohort repertoire had been produced on one sequencing platform. On average, around 240,000 unique TCR beta nucleotide sequences were sequenced per donor among a few hundred genotyped donors of the cohort, with around 19% of those sequences being non-productive. High-throughput TCR immunosequencing, statistical association of individual TCRs with disease status, and machine learning were combined to predict cytomegalovirus infection status. The study aimed to test whether cataloging public T cell receptors could reveal signatures of past pathogen exposure. Several DR-DQ haplotypes were handled as single units for association and clustering because linkage in the cohort was strong. Rather than using new phenotypic data, the later analysis identified candidate immune exposures from TCR beta sequences and from how often those sequences occurred across donors. HLA typing included class I and class II loci at four-digit resolution. An earlier analysis of more than 450 of the donors used high-throughput TCR beta sequencing to judge whether each TCR beta V gene segment behaved as functional or pseudogenic. The study used immunosequencing to profile the T cell repertoires of around 600 subjects and linked those repertoires to cytomegalovirus serostatus. A later analysis re-analyzed previously published TCR beta repertoires from roughly 690 donors and added high-resolution HLA genotyping to study TCR occurrence patterns.

In total, roughly 670 healthy bone marrow donors made up the cohort. All cohort members were sampled while nominally healthy, although unrecorded immune exposures were likely present. The donor was CMV seronegative and was included in the group of approximately 350 seronegative cohort members. Every donor gave a peripheral blood sample, and the peripheral blood mononuclear cells from that sample were used for TCR beta sequencing. Genomic DNA was extracted from the blood cell samples with the Qiagen DNeasy Blood Extraction Kit. Receptors were amplified or captured by the immunoSEQ multiplex PCR assay. A mixture of 60 forward primers for TCR Vbeta segments and 13 reverse primers for TCR Jbeta segments was used in the multiplex PCR. The CDR3 region of rearranged TCR beta genes was amplified from genomic DNA with a multiplex PCR assay. Amplified TCR beta libraries were sequenced as 87-base-pair reads on the Illumina HiSeq System. The original pipeline was this. A later analysis tallied around 87 million unique TCR beta chains across the 610 or so repertoires, and approximately 12 million of those chains were shared by two or more donors. A nearest-neighbor algorithm error-corrected the raw reads and collapsed the reads into unique sequences, merging closely related sequences to remove PCR and sequencing errors. CDR3 sequences were aligned to IMGT reference sequences to assign V, D and J gene segments. Each retained sequence needed at least a six-nucleotide match to both a V gene segment and a J gene segment. Rearrangements were called productive when the CDR3 lacked stop codons and stayed in frame with V and J; all others were non-productive. CDR3 was defined by IMGT convention, running from the second conserved V-encoded cysteine to the conserved J-encoded phenylalanine. In an earlier analysis of approximately 500 of the donors, sequences lacking an unambiguous match to a single V gene segment were excluded. An earlier analysis of fewer than 750 of the donors called V segments functional above 56.7% productive rearrangements and segregating when the between-donor standard deviation exceeded 5%. A statistical classification framework was built to diagnose cytomegalovirus status from the catalog of TCR beta chain sequences. V and J gene assignment, in a later analysis, came from comparing TCR nucleotide sequences with IMGT/GENE-DB human TR gene sequences. In a later analysis, CDR3 sequences and most-parsimonious VDJ recombination scenarios were assigned using the TCRdist pipeline. In a later analysis, each TCR beta chain was defined by its CDR3 amino acid sequence together with its V-gene family, and reads without a unique V-gene family were excluded. A later analysis removed 500 to 600 highly shared, low-generation-probability nucleotide sequences to deal with suspected cross-contamination and a sequencing artifact. In a later analysis, a clonal expansion index was calculated for each public chain from normalized within-repertoire ranks of inferred template counts. Generation probabilities in a later analysis came from a VDJ recombination model fitted to out-of-frame rearrangements, and those results were checked against IGoR. A later analysis scored TCR-TCR, TCR-HLA and TCR-CMV co-occurrence with hypergeometric tests, applying a repertoire-size bias correction to TCR pairs. To estimate false discovery rates, a later analysis permuted the HLA or CMV assignments 20 times. In a later analysis, co-occurring TCRs were grouped with DBSCAN, and TCRdist sequence similarity was added when clustering was performed within HLA-allele-positive subsets. Repertoires with fewer than 30,000 or more than 120,000 public chains, plus five repertoires with anomalous nucleotide sharing, were excluded from co-occurrence clustering. TCRdb carries this immuneACCESS record with in-frame sequences only. Its versions omit some clonotypes, under half of them owing to an unresolved V gene in the studies checked, with the rest unexplained. The DNA was the basis for D and trimming; V, J and clone size are from that table. The sample's records list 55,000 to 75,000 clones. Together, the top ten hold around 4% of the sample.

Study-wide conclusions, independent of this receptor: Across donors, most TCR sequences were observed very rarely, whereas some public TCRs were present in many individuals. The classifier was reported to diagnose cytomegalovirus status with high specificity and sensitivity in both the original cohort and the validation cohort. Strong co-occurrence of HLA alleles, especially DR and DQ, made assigning TCR associations to individual alleles difficult. Three of the identified cytomegalovirus-associated TCR beta chains were confirmed in vitro to be specific for cytomegalovirus antigens. According to a later analysis, parvovirus B19, influenza, CMV and Epstein-Barr virus appeared linked to several top co-occurrence clusters. At a false discovery rate of 0.05, a later analysis linked some 18,000 TCR beta sequences to specific HLA alleles. The sequencing pipeline was judged likely to have produced a cluster of highly shared sequence variants as a technical artifact. This cohort had only TCR beta chains sequenced, and the lack of alpha or paired-chain data limited which features could be detected. A later analysis found that HLA-associated TCR beta chains were more clonally expanded and had lower generation probabilities than equally common non-associated chains. In an earlier analysis of around 600 of the donors, most TCR beta V segments were observed in productive rearrangements about 87% or about 30% of the time, broadly matching IMGT annotations. According to a later analysis, TCR association rates differed among HLA loci, with DRB1 alleles showing the most associated TCRs and HLA-C alleles showing the fewest. The study gave a list of around 170 TCR beta chains associated with cytomegalovirus. CMV serostatus was the only immune exposure information available for the cohort. The authors suggested that the approach could potentially be extended to other disease states and immunological phenotypes. Linkage disequilibrium might explain the correlated functional status among segregating V segments, but an unknown experimental factor could not be excluded. Presence/absence analyses assumed roughly uniform sequencing depth across donors, an assumption that may not hold. A further reported finding was that TCR beta sequences accurately predicted the HLA-A and HLA-B alleles for most subjects in the first cohort. Some IMGT-functional V segments, including TRBV6-2 and TRBV6-3, could not be told apart with the 87-base-pair reads, so those segments were excluded. In a later genetic analysis, a missense DCLRE1C variant was associated with V-gene and J-gene trimming of TCR beta chains, and the association was replicated in an independent cohort. Because counts were too low, approximately 18 rarely observed V segments, including chromosome 9 orphons, were excluded from the earlier analysis of a few hundred of the donors. Compared with the roughly 700-donor mean, donors in an Asian-associated ancestry cluster had fewer N-insertions in productive TCRs, according to a later genetic analysis. Because HLA typing was missing for some donors at each locus, association tests included only the typed subset. According to a later analysis, most CMV-associated TCR beta chains appeared to be HLA-restricted, and the HLA associations seemed to be driven largely by CMV exposure.

The germline ends are 5 bases apart after V is trimmed by 1 base and J by 7 bases. Taken from the germline V gene, the CDR1 and CDR2 loops are WSHSY and SAAADI. There are 12 amino acids in the CDR3, from cysteine to phenylalanine inclusive. Solely the CDR3 DNA is kept, with 36 bases framed from the first base. The chain is assembled from TRBV10-2 and TRBJ2-1; too little of a D gene remains to name it. The sample taken for sequencing was PBMCs. The TCR originated in a male donor in good health and CMV-seronegative. The CDR3 amino acid sequence is: CASSEYNNEQFF. The DNA is TGCGCCAGCAGTGAGTACAATAATGAGCAGTTCTTC.